Following are 23 T cell receptor beta chains from one sample sequenced in a study of T-cell memory formation after mild COVID-19 (dated by TCRdb to the early 2020s). Library prep was done by 5' RACE. Sequencer: Illumina NovaSeq 6000. Clones were called with MiXCR by TCRdb after fastp trimmed the public reads at Q25, and only in-frame beta chains were retained. Duplicate CDR3 protein sequences are folded into a single record with the most common DNA and genes. This sample is represented by over 150,000 distinct CDR3 sequences; less than 20% of them were singletons. The ten largest account for more than 3% of the sample. Sequenced input: PBMCs or a T cell subset sorted from them (not recorded which). The receptors were sampled from a man younger than 35 who had mild COVID-19 (a few samples of this study predate the infection). The sample titles of this study are shuffled in the database, so cell type and time point are left out; the donor was told from shared clones.

The rearrangement uses TRBV18 and TRBJ2-3; 9 bases line up with TRBD1. J lost 3 bases, V lost 3 bases, and 7 bases had no gene match. Germline V lookup: CDR1 KGHSH, CDR2 LQKENI. The CDR3 loop spans 16 amino acids. Here the CDR3 DNA reads TGTGCCAGCTCACCCCTTGACAGGGGGGTAACAGATACGCAGTATTTT. This encodes CASSPLDRGVTDTQYF.

The chain couples TRBV29-1 to TRBJ2-5; TRBD1 agrees at 7 bases. In germline, CDR1 is SQVTM, CDR2 ANQGSEA. This CDR3 contains 15 residues. Trimming at V came to 3 bases and at J to 3 bases, leaving 10 bases not matched to a gene. The CDR3 nucleotides read TGCAGCGTTGAGAGGGACAGTGGGGCTAAAGAGACCCAGTACTTC. Residues: CSVERDSGAKETQYF.

The chain recombines TRBV10-3 with TRBJ1-3; 10 bases match TRBD1. Losses at the gene ends were 6 bases for V and 2 bases for J; bases not matched to a gene: 1. The CDR3 extends over 14 amino acids. Germline CDR1 and CDR2: ENHRY and SYGVKD. In nucleotides, the CDR3 is TGTGCCATCAGCGGACAGGGGGCTGGAAACACCATATATTTT. Its translation is CAISGQGAGNTIYF.

The chain links TRBV7-8 to TRBJ1-6; D call uncertain. This CDR3 is built from 14 residues. Trimming took 3 bases from V and 5 from J, leaving 8 bases between them. Germline V gene data show CDR1 as SGHVS and CDR2 as FQNEAQ. The CDR3 reads CASSLVGDNSPLHF. The CDR3 DNA sequence: TGTGCCAGCAGCTTGGTCGGGGATAATTCACCCCTCCACTTT.

The rearrangement uses TRBV24-1 and TRBJ2-3, with 9 bases identical to TRBD2. CDR3 size: 17 residues. Unmatched junction bases numbered 6, after V lost 2 bases and J lost 1 base. CDR1 and CDR2 (germline): KGHDR, SFDVKD. CDR3 protein: CATSDSSGGSGTDTQYF. Here the CDR3 DNA reads TGTGCCACCAGTGATTCGAGCGGGGGGTCGGGCACAGATACGCAGTATTTT.

The chain employs TRBV20-1 and TRBJ1-1; a weak D match, TRBD1 (6 bases). The CDR3 has 16 residues. Trimming took off 3 bases at V and 0 bases at J, with 17 bases between the two ends. Germline-derived CDR1 and CDR2 are DFQATT and SNEGSKA (reference sequence). The CDR3 DNA follows: TGCAGTGCTAGTCAGGTGGCAGGGGCCCTGAACACTGAAGCTTTCTTT. It yields the protein CSASQVAGALNTEAFF.

The chain is built from TRBV4-2 and TRBJ2-2; the D gene is possibly TRBD1 (5 bases). CDR3 size: 14 residues. V gave up 4 bases and J gave up 5 bases, with 11 bases separating them. The germline V gene encodes CDR1 LGHNA and CDR2 YNFKEQ. CDR3 amino acids: CASSLYDSTGELFF. The DNA for the CDR3 is TGTGCCAGCAGCCTTTATGACAGTACCGGGGAGCTGTTTTTT.

The CDR3 DNA reads as TGCGCCAGCAGCTTGGAGGGCGGACCCACAGATACGCAGTATTTT. It is translated as CASSLEGGPTDTQYF. The gene calls are TRBV5-1 and TRBJ2-3; D remains unclear. This CDR3 contains 15 residues. Germline V gives CDR1 SGHRS, CDR2 YFSETQ. Trimming removed 0 bases at V and 2 bases at J, with 10 bases between.

V is TRBV5-5 and J is TRBJ2-5; 7 positions match TRBD2. The junction had 6 bases not matched to a gene; V was cut back by 6 bases and J by 4 bases. This CDR3 is built from 13 residues. Germline CDR1 and CDR2: SGHKS and YYEKEE (reference sequence). The CDR3 loop is CASKGGARETQYF. In DNA, the CDR3 is TGTGCCAGCAAGGGAGGGGCTCGAGAGACCCAGTACTTC. Drawing the rest from reference TRBV5-5 and TRBJ2-5, the complete variable domain is DAGVTQSPTHLIKTRGQQVTLRCSPISGHKSVSWYQQVLGQGPQFIFQYYEKEERGRGNFPDRFSARQFPNYSSELNVNALLLGDSALYLCASKGGARETQYFGPGTRLLVL.

This chain uses TRBV6-2 or TRBV6-3 with TRBJ2-5, with TRBD2 identical over 10 bases. The CDR3 is made up of 14 amino acids. Trimming cost V 8 bases and J 1 base; bases outside gene matches: 4. CDR1 and CDR2 (germline): MNHEY, SVGEGT. The CDR3 reads CASGQRGGQETQYF. CDR3 DNA: TGTGCCAGCGGGCAGCGGGGGGGCCAAGAGACCCAGTACTTC.

This clonotype was counted a single time. The chain combines TRBV2 with TRBJ1-4; D is uncertain. Trimming removed 5 bases at V and 2 bases at J, with 3 bases between. The CDR3 extends over 12 amino acids. CDR1 SNHLY and CDR2 FYNNEI come from the germline V gene. CDR3 sequence reads: CASSSTNEKLFF. In DNA, the CDR3 is TGTGCCAGCAGTTCGACTAATGAAAAACTGTTTTTT.

The rearrangement links TRBV20-1 to TRBJ1-3; D is perhaps TRBD1 (5 bases). The CDR3 sequence is 17 residues long. In germline, CDR1 is DFQATT, CDR2 SNEGSKA (reference sequence). The CDR3 spells CSVETRDGESSGNTIYF. CDR3 nucleotides: TGCAGCGTGGAAACCAGGGATGGGGAGAGCTCTGGAAACACCATATATTTT.

This clonotype was found a few times. V usage is TRBV29-1 and J usage is TRBJ2-3; the D is unclear. The germline gives CDR1 SQVTM, CDR2 ANQGSEA. V was cut by 5 bases and J by 5 bases, with 11 bases left in between. The CDR3 loop spans 12 amino acids. The CDR3, as DNA: TGCAGCGTTCTTCCCGTCGGAGATACGCAGTATTTT. Residues: CSVLPVGDTQYF.

The rearrangement links TRBV27 to TRBJ2-6; the D gene is possibly TRBD1 (5 bases). The CDR3 totals 17 residues. Trimming took 3 bases from V and 0 from J, leaving 12 bases between them. Per germline, CDR1 MNHEY and CDR2 SMNVEV (reference sequence). The CDR3 loop reads CASSLDTKSSGANVLTF. The CDR3 nucleotides read TGTGCCAGCAGTTTGGACACCAAAAGCTCTGGGGCCAACGTCCTGACTTTC.

The rearrangement joins TRBV7-2 to TRBJ2-1; D not certain. V was pared by 1 base and J by 6 bases, with 7 bases between. The germline V gene encodes CDR1 SGHTA and CDR2 FQGNSA. This CDR3 is built from 13 residues. CDR3 nucleotides: TGTGCCAGCAGCTTAGTGTTGCGCAATGAGCAGTTCTTC. It is translated as CASSLVLRNEQFF.

The CDR3 protein is CASRVFGGASEQFF. CDR3 coding DNA: TGTGCCAGCAGAGTGTTTGGGGGGGCCAGTGAGCAGTTCTTC. The chain has TRBV7-2 and TRBJ2-1, with D perhaps TRBD2 (7 bases). The CDR3 has 14 residues. V was clipped by 6 bases and J by 9 bases, with 18 bases between them. Germline V gene data show CDR1 as SGHTA and CDR2 as FQGNSA.

In its sample, this clonotype was seen a few times. The CDR3 loop is CATSRGVSSSYNEQFF. Here the CDR3 DNA reads TGTGCCACCAGCAGAGGGGTTAGTAGCTCCTACAATGAGCAGTTCTTC. The chain is built from TRBV15 and TRBJ2-1, with D unresolved. The V gene's germline CDR1 is LNHNV and CDR2 YYDKDF (reference sequence). V gave up 1 base and J gave up 0 bases, with 10 bases separating them. CDR3 length equals 16 residues.

Only a few counts were recorded for this clonotype. The V call is TRBV11-2, the J call TRBJ2-5, with 11 positions matching TRBD2. J gave up 0 bases and V 6 bases, and 6 bases lay outside the gene matches. CDR1 SGHAT and CDR2 FQNNGV come from the germline V gene. The CDR3 length is 16 residues. This CDR3 is CASRRPGLADQETQYF. DNA of the CDR3: TGTGCCAGCAGAAGACCGGGACTAGCGGACCAAGAGACCCAGTACTTC. Drawing the rest from reference TRBV11-2 and TRBJ2-5, the complete variable domain is EAGVAQSPRYKIIEKRQSVAFWCNPISGHATLYWYQQILGQGPKLLIQFQNNGVVDDSQLPKDRFSAERLKGVDSTLKIQPAKLEDSAVYLCASRRPGLADQETQYFGPGTRLLVL.

V usage is TRBV6-6 and J usage is TRBJ1-1, with 7 bases fitting TRBD1. This CDR3 has 15 amino acids. The J segment lost 10 bases and the V segment lost 0 bases, leaving 11 bases of the junction unmatched. The germline CDR1 and CDR2 sequences are MNHNY and SVGAGI (reference sequence). Here the CDR3 reads CASSYSNRGTATAFF. CDR3 sequence (DNA): TGTGCCAGCAGTTACTCGAATAGAGGGACAGCGACAGCTTTCTTT.

This clonotype showed up just a few times. The chain combines TRBV11-2 with TRBJ2-6; D unresolved. CDR3 size: 14 residues. Per germline, CDR1 SGHAT and CDR2 FQNNGV. Trimming took off 5 bases at V and 1 base at J, with 6 bases between the two ends. DNA of the CDR3: TGTGCCAGCAGCGCAACATCTGGGGCCAACGTCCTGACTTTC. It yields the protein CASSATSGANVLTF.

Points on this clonotype: This may stem from a read error, because a much larger clone lies one nucleotide away. J is TRBJ1-5 and V is TRBV12-3 or TRBV12-4, with 8 bases lining up with TRBD1. The CDR3 is 14 amino acids. V lost 4 bases, J lost 1 base, and 0 bases stayed unmatched. The DNA for the CDR3 is TGTGCCAGCAGTTGGACAGGGAGCAATCAGCCCCAGCATTTT. It translates to CASSWTGSNQPQHF.

The chain uses TRBV20-1 and TRBJ2-7, with 7 bases lining up with TRBD2. Germline values: CDR1 DFQATT, CDR2 SNEGSKA (reference sequence). The CDR3 length is 12 residues. V dropped 6 bases and J dropped 6; count of bases not matched to a gene: 8. CDR3 loop: CSAVGGVVEQYF. The CDR3 coding sequence is TGCAGTGCGGTGGGAGGGGTTGTCGAGCAGTACTTC.

The chain uses TRBV6-6 and TRBJ1-2, with D tentatively TRBD1 (6 bases). The CDR3 has 13 residues. The V end was cut by 7 bases, the J end by 3 bases, with 12 bases between. CDR1 is MNHNY and CDR2 is SVGAGI in the germline V gene (reference sequence). The chain's CDR3 is CASTLQGYYGYTF. The CDR3 DNA sequence: TGTGCCAGCACCTTACAGGGCTACTATGGCTACACCTTC.